These 6 T cell receptor beta chains came from one sample sequenced in a study of cytomegalovirus exposure and HLA in healthy donors. The data were produced by immunoSEQ multiplex PCR, yet TCRdb's version contains in-frame clones alone and is incomplete. The table has 80,000 to 100,000 clones, roughly 87% seen once; the top ten hold approximately 5.8%. What was sequenced was PBMCs. These receptors were collected from a man between 18 and 35 years old in good health and CMV-seropositive.

V and J are TRBV7-2 and TRBJ1-4, with 8 nucleotides matching TRBD1. The CDR3 extends over 14 amino acids. The J segment lost 8 bases and the V segment lost 5 bases, leaving 7 bases of the junction unmatched. Germline V CDR1 and CDR2: SGHTA, FQGNSA. CDR3 sequence reads: CASSPRQGREKLFF. The CDR3 bases are TGTGCCAGCAGCCCCCGACAGGGGCGGGAAAAACTGTTTTTT.

This clone was found once. This chain links TRBV7-2 with TRBJ2-2, with 7 nucleotides matching TRBD2. The V gene end was trimmed by 5 bases and the J gene end by 4 bases; junction bases not matched to a gene: 7. Germline V gene sequence: CDR1 SGHTA, CDR2 FQGNSA. The CDR3 spans 15 residues. For the CDR3, the DNA is TGTGCCAGCAGCCAGGGACTAAGCTCCACCGGGGAGCTGTTTTTT. Protein sequence: CASSQGLSSTGELFF.

The CDR3 sequence is CASSLGTDQETQYF. As DNA, the CDR3 is TGTGCCAGCAGCTTAGGGACAGACCAAGAGACCCAGTACTTC. The rearrangement links TRBV5-4 to TRBJ2-5, with 7 bases that match TRBD1. The CDR3 sequence is 14 residues long. Germline CDR1 reads SGHNT; CDR2 reads YYREEE (reference sequence). With V trimmed by 2 bases and J by 0 bases, 1 base remained unmatched. Combining the CDR3 with reference TRBV5-4 and TRBJ2-5 gives the whole variable domain ETGVTQSPTHLIKTRGQQVTLRCSSQSGHNTVSWYQQALGQGPQFIFQYYREEENGRGNFPPRFSGLQFPNYSSELNVNALELDDSALYLCASSLGTDQETQYFGPGTRLLVL.

This clone was observed a few times. The rearrangement joins TRBV27 to TRBJ2-7; 7 bases line up with TRBD1. Germline trimming cut 5 bases from V and 6 bases from J; bases unmatched to any gene: 7. Per germline, CDR1 MNHEY and CDR2 SMNVEV (reference sequence). There are 13 residues in the CDR3. The CDR3 reads CASSPWDSTEQYF. DNA of the CDR3: TGTGCCAGCAGTCCGTGGGACAGTACCGAGCAGTACTTC.

The genes are TRBV9 and TRBJ1-1; D possibly corresponds to TRBD1 (5 bases). The V gene lost 4 bases and the J gene lost 3 bases, with 10 bases spanning the gap. This CDR3 is built from 13 residues. Germline-derived CDR1 and CDR2 are SGDLS and YYNGEE. The CDR3 is CASSLGADTEAFF. CDR3 sequence (DNA): TGTGCCAGCAGCTTAGGGGCTGACACTGAAGCTTTCTTT.

The chain joins TRBV19 to TRBJ2-3; 7 bases agree with TRBD2. Germline V gene data show CDR1 as LNHDA and CDR2 as SQIVND (reference sequence). V lost 7 bases, J lost 3 bases, and 13 bases stayed unmatched. This CDR3 is built from 16 residues. As DNA, the CDR3 is TGTGCCAGTACCTTAGGGCGGGAGCTGAGAACAGATACGCAGTATTTT. It is translated as CASTLGRELRTDTQYF.